Listed below are T cell receptor beta chains from one sample, sequenced in a study of OX40 agonist ivuxolimab in advanced cancers. TCRdb's copy holds only in-frame clones and misses some; the assay was immunoSEQ multiplex PCR. The sample shows about 45,000 clones, under 95% of them seen only once. The material was CD4+ or CD8+ T cells sorted from blood, obtained in a trial of the OX40 agonist ivuxolimab. These receptors were collected from an adult with an advanced solid tumor such as melanoma, head and neck, liver or kidney cancer. Both conserved end residues are part of each CDR3. The order of the fields is CDR3 protein, J gene, V gene.

CDR3 protein: CASRYELQETQYF
J gene: TRBJ2-5
V gene: TRBV5-1

CDR3 protein: CASRAGAYEQYF
J gene: TRBJ2-7
V gene: TRBV13

CDR3 protein: CASSLTSYNEQFF
J gene: TRBJ2-1
V gene: TRBV7-9

CDR3 protein: CASSPGEPGRSYNEQFF
J gene: TRBJ2-1
V gene: TRBV28

CDR3 protein: CASSVDGNTEAFF
J gene: TRBJ1-1
V gene: TRBV9

CDR3 protein: CASSTGSGRGTGELFF
J gene: TRBJ2-2
V gene: TRBV19

CDR3 protein: CASSFRSRSDTQYF
J gene: TRBJ2-3
V gene: TRBV5-6

CDR3 protein: CASSLGAHTEAFF
J gene: TRBJ1-1
V gene: TRBV28

CDR3 protein: CASSFSGAAYEQYF
J gene: TRBJ2-7
V gene: TRBV5-1

CDR3 protein: CASTGTYGETQYF
J gene: TRBJ2-5
V gene: TRBV5-6

CDR3 protein: CASSQSSGANVLTF
J gene: TRBJ2-6
V gene: TRBV4-1

CDR3 protein: CASSLGSGYEQYF
J gene: TRBJ2-7
V gene: TRBV7-3

CDR3 protein: CASSPLLGLASYEQYF
J gene: TRBJ2-7
V gene: TRBV7-9

CDR3 protein: CASSLQGDSPLHF
J gene: TRBJ1-6
V gene: TRBV5-6

CDR3 protein: CASSLTLAGGPTDTQYF
J gene: TRBJ2-3
V gene: TRBV28

CDR3 protein: CASSYDSNQPQHF
J gene: TRBJ1-5
V gene: TRBV27

CDR3 protein: CARTEGTHSTDTQYF
J gene: TRBJ2-3
V gene: TRBV9

CDR3 protein: CASSPPPTNEQFF
J gene: TRBJ2-1
V gene: TRBV6-5

CDR3 protein: CASSPSDRDSYNEQFF
J gene: TRBJ2-1
V gene: TRBV5-4

CDR3 protein: CATSIPAGTEAFF
J gene: TRBJ1-1
V gene: TRBV14

CDR3 protein: CASSPPQGLGAYEQYF
J gene: TRBJ2-7
V gene: TRBV19

CDR3 protein: CASSKTGDLYEQYF
J gene: TRBJ2-7
V gene: TRBV4-1

CDR3 protein: CASSLAQGDNQPQHF
J gene: TRBJ1-5
V gene: TRBV7-9

CDR3 protein: CASTYGARAYTF
J gene: TRBJ1-2
V gene: TRBV19

CDR3 protein: CASSVGGRNTEAFF
J gene: TRBJ1-1
V gene: TRBV9

CDR3 protein: CASIRKDREDPYNEQFF
J gene: TRBJ2-1
V gene: TRBV2

CDR3 protein: CASQRQGSQGYTF
J gene: TRBJ1-2
V gene: TRBV19

CDR3 protein: CASSVGSTYNEQFF
J gene: TRBJ2-1
V gene: TRBV9

CDR3 protein: CAREEKRDRLYGYTF
J gene: TRBJ1-2
V gene: TRBV2

CDR3 protein: CASSRGLGNTIYF
J gene: TRBJ1-3
V gene: TRBV28

CDR3 protein: CASSAQTGNEQYF
J gene: TRBJ2-7
V gene: TRBV19

CDR3 protein: CASSETPGGEYNSPLHF
J gene: TRBJ1-6
V gene: TRBV6-1